One TCR beta chain is described in this entry. This clonotype has just a few counts. It has no known antigen specificity. It has no much larger one-base neighbor in the sample; base qualities were not kept. Moderately to severely active disease, a Clinical Activity Score of at least 3, a NOSPECS grade of at least 4, and a duration under 3 months were present in ophthalmopathy patients. Exclusion was applied to patients with uncontrolled infections, other autoimmune diseases, pregnancy or lactation. Diagnoses relied on clinical symptoms, serum thyroxine and TRAb, thyroid ultrasound and orbital computed tomography. Ficoll-Paque density gradient centrifugation was used to isolate PBMCs from 8 to 10 ml of fresh peripheral blood. Total RNA was extracted using Trizol reagent, and RNA quality was assessed on an Agilent 2100 Bioanalyzer. This entry is derived from a study of T cells in Graves' hyperthyroidism and ophthalmopathy (dated by TCRdb to the late 2010s). Broadly, across the study: Peripheral blood samples were taken at the time of initial diagnosis, prior to any treatment. To identify distinguishing TCR V-J signatures, a discovery cohort of around 100 patients was used, comprising 43 with Graves' ophthalmopathy and around 60 with stable Graves' hyperthyroidism. Prospective prediction of ophthalmopathy was tested in an independent validation cohort consisting of about 20 hyperthyroidism patients and more than 15 patients who later progressed to ophthalmopathy. The roughly 90 discovery patients were divided at random into training and test sets in a 7:3 ratio. In addition, the study compared T-cell repertoires in thyroid tissue and in blood from five to seven Graves' hyperthyroidism patients. Once sampling was done, hyperthyroidism patients were given methimazole at a starting dose of 30 mg daily, whereas ophthalmopathy patients were given high-dose intravenous methylprednisolone. TCR Vbeta CDR3 sequencing of around 130 peripheral blood samples (approximately 44 ophthalmopathy, roughly 72 hyperthyroidism and some 17 progressor patients) is reported in the paper.

For this chain, trimming is 6 bases at the V end and 2 bases at the J end, and the number of junction bases without a gene match is 10. The CDR3 numbers 16 residues from cysteine through phenylalanine. Solely the CDR3 DNA is kept, with 48 bases framed from the first base. Per the germline V gene (reference sequence), LNHDA is the CDR1 and SQIVND is the CDR2. Summary of the overall study and its limitations: In validation, progression to ophthalmopathy was predicted by the model with 65% to 71% sensitivity and approximately 78% specificity, a median of approximately 6.5 months before onset. A model built on a 13 V-J signature distinguished ophthalmopathy from stable hyperthyroidism, reaching about 88% sensitivity and about 81% specificity in cross-validation and 80%/75% in testing. No statistical method was used to fix the sample size in advance, and group allocation was not hidden from the investigators. Most expanded thyroid clonotypes (frequency above 0.001) were also found in blood, which suggests that blood repertoires may mirror thyroid immune responses.

TCR beta CDR3 regions were amplified from RNA transcripts. The first round of RT-PCR for the TCR CDR3 was performed with the HTBI primer set and the Qiagen OneStep RT-PCR kit. Libraries were constructed in a second round of multiplex PCR, after which size selection and purification were performed. Paired-end sequencing of the libraries was performed with 100 bp reads on an Illumina HiSeq2000. The authors' analysis ran thus. SOAPnuke was used to process the raw data, removing reads that contained adapters or uncalled bases, had a mean Phred below 15, or lacked an exact match to the constant primer or identifier. High-quality paired reads were merged with COPE v1.2.5, and unique nucleotide sequences were defined as clonotypes. MiTCR v1.1 was used to align the clonotypes against IMGT TRBV, TRBD and TRBJ reference segments. Analysis was restricted to V-J combinations with a frequency above 0.0001, which covered roughly 99% of repertoires. The TCS score was defined as F50 (clonal expansion) divided by E x V (chaos), with BLOSUM62-based TCRdist calculated between CDR3 peptides within each V-J. Welch's t-statistics and random forest reduced 514 V-J features to under 15, which were used in a naive Bayes classifier (R e1071). TCRdb cleaned the public reads at Q25 with fastp, built clones with MiXCR and kept in-frame beta chains. CDR3 protein duplicates are merged, each entry listing the most common genes and DNA. These V and J calls originate from TCRdb's pipeline instead of the authors' own analysis. This sample comprises around 540,000 distinct CDR3 sequences, 15% to 20% of them detected only once. About 29% of the sample rests with the top ten.

Sequenced: blood. The clonotype originates from a woman under 40 with Graves' ophthalmopathy. Recombination joined TRBV19 with TRBJ2-1, with 7 bases aligning to TRBD2. The sequence in DNA is TGTGCCAGTAGCCCCCGGGCGGGAGACCCCTACAATGAGCAGTTCTTC. This yields the protein CASSPRAGDPYNEQFF.